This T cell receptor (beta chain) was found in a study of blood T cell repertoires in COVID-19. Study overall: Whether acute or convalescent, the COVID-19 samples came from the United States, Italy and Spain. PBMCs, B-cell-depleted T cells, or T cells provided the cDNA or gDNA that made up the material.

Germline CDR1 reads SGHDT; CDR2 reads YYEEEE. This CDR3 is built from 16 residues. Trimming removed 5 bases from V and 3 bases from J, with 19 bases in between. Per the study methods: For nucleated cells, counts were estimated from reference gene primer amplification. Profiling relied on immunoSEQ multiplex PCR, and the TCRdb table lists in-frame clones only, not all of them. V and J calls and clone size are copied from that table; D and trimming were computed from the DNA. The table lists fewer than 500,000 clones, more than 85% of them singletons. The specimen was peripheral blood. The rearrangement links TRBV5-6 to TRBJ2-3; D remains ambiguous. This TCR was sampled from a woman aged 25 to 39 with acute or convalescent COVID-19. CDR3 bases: TGTGCCAGCAGGTCCCAAGGTGCGCGACTGACAGATACGCAGTATTTT. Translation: CASRSQGARLTDTQYF.